The clone carrying this TCR beta chain was counted a few times. TRAV- and TRBV-specific primers were used for first-strand cDNA, which covered alpha and beta chains. TCRs underwent approximately 20 PCR cycles of amplification with a constant-region primer and V-primer adapter. MiXCR, run by TCRdb on the reads, gives a single entry per CDR3 protein. The sample has 57,000 or so distinct CDR3 sequences; roughly 24% are singletons. V lost 4 bases and J lost 0; bases outside the gene matches: 4. The CDR3 runs to 16 residues. CDR1 is SGDLS, CDR2 YYNGEE, per germline. This entry belongs to a study of low-dose radiotherapy and immunotherapy resistance in tumors. Across the study: Treatment consisted of nivolumab 240 mg every two weeks and ipilimumab 1 mg/kg every six weeks, given intravenously to patients.

Stated time point: before trial treatment. The clonotype was recovered from a male donor with prostate cancer. Sequencing was performed on PBMCs, taken before treatment. This chain connects TRBV9 to TRBJ2-7; 13 bases line up with TRBD2. The CDR3 nucleotides are TGTGCCAGCAGCCCGTGGACTAGCGGGAGCTCCTACGAGCAGTACTTC. Its protein product is CASSPWTSGSSYEQYF.